Listed here are 29 T cell receptor beta chains from one sample, sequenced in a study of technical replicates of blood from a handful of donors. Profiling relied on immunoSEQ multiplex PCR, and the TCRdb table lists in-frame clones only, not all of them. The sample contains approximately 80,000 clones, 75% to 95% of which appear only once. The source material was T cells isolated from PBMCs. All receptors come from a human donor in good health.

The chain has TRBV18 and TRBJ2-7, with D perhaps TRBD2 (5 bases). The CDR3 contains 15 residues. V was clipped by 6 bases and J by 0 bases, with 15 bases between them. Per the germline V gene, CDR1 is KGHSH and CDR2 is LQKENI. The CDR3 DNA follows: TGTGCCAGCTCCCGGGGTGACTCGAGCTCCTACGAGCAGTACTTC. Its translation is CASSRGDSSSYEQYF.

V is TRBV28 and J is TRBJ1-5; TRBD1 aligns across 8 bases. Germline CDR1 MDHEN, CDR2 SYDVKM. V trimming: 6 bases; J trimming: 4 bases; junction bases outside the gene matches: 8. The CDR3 spans 15 residues. The CDR3 coding sequence is TGTGCCAGCAGAAATACAGGGGGTTCTAATCAGCCCCAGCATTTT. Protein: CASRNTGGSNQPQHF.

The chain links TRBV7-9 to TRBJ2-2; D is unclear. The CDR3 is made up of 13 amino acids. Germline V gene lookup returns CDR1 SEHNR and CDR2 FQNEAQ (reference sequence). V was cut by 5 bases and J by 5 bases, with 9 bases left in between. CDR3 sequence: CASSPPRTGELFF. DNA of the CDR3: TGTGCCAGCAGCCCGCCCAGAACCGGGGAGCTGTTTTTT.

The rearrangement joins TRBV19 to TRBJ1-1, with D unclear. V was clipped by 5 bases and J by 1 base, with 11 bases between them. The CDR3 runs 14 residues. Germline V lookup: CDR1 LNHDA, CDR2 SQIVND (reference sequence). CDR3 nucleotide sequence: TGTGCCAGTAGTCCCCGGTATAAGAACACTGAAGCTTTCTTT. As protein: CASSPRYKNTEAFF. The variable domain in full, with the rest retrieved from reference TRBV19 and TRBJ1-1, is DGGITQSPKYLFRKEGQNVTLSCEQNLNHDAMYWYRQDPGQGLRLIYYSQIVNDFQKGDIAEGYSVSREKKESFPLTVTSAQKNPTAFYLCASSPRYKNTEAFFGQGTRLTVV.

This clone was observed a single time. The V gene is TRBV30, the J gene TRBJ1-2; D ambiguous. CDR3 length: 11 amino acids. V shed 6 bases and J shed 8 bases, with 13 bases lying between them. CDR1 GTSNPN and CDR2 SVGIG come from the germline V gene (reference sequence). The CDR3 DNA reads as TGTGCCTGTCGGGAGGAGTTCGGCTACACCTTC. It yields the protein CACREEFGYTF.

The V call is TRBV29-1, the J call TRBJ2-2, with no clear D. This CDR3 is 14 amino acids long. V lost 4 bases and J lost 4, with 13 bases in between. In germline, CDR1 is SQVTM, CDR2 ANQGSEA. CDR3 amino acids: CSVGEVSGTGELFF. CDR3 nucleotides: TGCAGCGTTGGAGAGGTGTCGGGCACCGGGGAGCTGTTTTTT.

The chain combines TRBV29-1 with TRBJ1-1, with D tentatively TRBD1 (5 bases). This CDR3 has 16 amino acids. Germline V lookup: CDR1 SQVTM, CDR2 ANQGSEA. V gave up 1 base and J gave up 0 bases, with 15 bases separating them. The CDR3 DNA reads as TGCAGCGTTGAAGGGGTTGGCAGGGCCATGAACACTGAAGCTTTCTTT. Its protein product is CSVEGVGRAMNTEAFF.

The chain carries TRBV28 and TRBJ2-1; 13 nucleotides match TRBD2. The germline CDR1 and CDR2 sequences are MDHEN and SYDVKM. V dropped 6 bases and J dropped 8; count of bases not matched to a gene: 7. The CDR3 is 15 residues long. The CDR3 DNA reads as TGTGCCAGCAGACTACTAGCGGGAGGGGGCGATGAGCAGTTCTTC. Translation: CASRLLAGGGDEQFF. Using reference TRBV28 and TRBJ2-1 for the parts outside the CDR3, the full variable domain is DVKVTQSSRYLVKRTGEKVFLECVQDMDHENMFWYRQDPGLGLRLIYFSYDVKMKEKGDIPEGYSVSREKKERFSLILESASTNQTSMYLCASRLLAGGGDEQFFGPGTRLTVL.

This clone appeared once. J is TRBJ2-6 and V is TRBV30; weak D call: TRBD2 (5 bases). Germline CDR1 and CDR2: GTSNPN and SVGIG (reference sequence). The CDR3 extends over 17 amino acids. Trimming pared 0 bases from V and 0 bases from J, leaving 12 bases between. The CDR3 nucleotides read TGTGCCTGGAGTGTATTGTTAGGGAGCTCTGGGGCCAACGTCCTGACTTTC. This gives the protein CAWSVLLGSSGANVLTF.

The gene calls are TRBV5-1 and TRBJ2-5; 9 bases agree with TRBD2. The CDR3 spans 17 residues. Germline V gives CDR1 SGHRS, CDR2 YFSETQ. Trimming cost V 4 bases and J 5 bases; bases outside gene matches: 15. CDR3 DNA sequence: TGCGCCAGCAGCCCCCATTCCCGAGCGGGAGGTACGGAGACCCAGTACTTC. Protein sequence: CASSPHSRAGGTETQYF. The full variable domain, in which reference TRBV5-1 and TRBJ2-5 provide the parts outside the CDR3, is KAGVTQTPRYLIKTRGQQVTLSCSPISGHRSVSWYQQTPGQGLQFLFEYFSETQRNKGNFPGRFSGRQFSNSRSEMNVSTLELGDSALYLCASSPHSRAGGTETQYFGPGTRLLVL.

The V and J genes are TRBV7-9 and TRBJ1-4; 10 bases agree with TRBD1. CDR1 and CDR2 (germline): SEHNR, FQNEAQ (reference sequence). V was pared by 8 bases and J by 8 bases, with 14 bases of the junction left unmatched. This CDR3 region has 16 residues. The CDR3 bases are TGTGCCAGCCAAAGGGCGGACAGGGGGGAAGGGGAAAAACTGTTTTTT. Translating gives CASQRADRGEGEKLFF. Variable domain in full (rest from reference TRBV7-9 and TRBJ1-4): DTGVSQNPRHKITKRGQNVTFRCDPISEHNRLYWYRQTLGQGPEFLTYFQNEAQLEKSRLLSDRFSAERPKGSFSTLEIQRTEQGDSAMYLCASQRADRGEGEKLFFGSGTQLSVL.

This clone was counted only a few times. The rearrangement joins TRBV6-6 to TRBJ2-1; the D gene is possibly TRBD2 (6 bases). Germline CDR1 reads MNHNY; CDR2 reads SVGAGI (reference sequence). The CDR3 runs 15 residues. V shed 4 bases and J shed 5 bases, with 15 bases lying between them. The CDR3 region has the DNA TGTGCCAGCAGTTTAGGGACTCTTCGTAACAATGAGCAGTTCTTC. It specifies CASSLGTLRNNEQFF.

The V call is TRBV4-1, the J call TRBJ2-1; 12 bases map to TRBD2. Trimming cost V 1 base and J 6 bases; bases outside gene matches: 16. The germline V gene has CDR1 MGHRA and CDR2 YSYEKL. This CDR3 has 20 amino acids. CDR3 residues: CASSQAYLAGGPKRGNEQFF. DNA for the CDR3: TGCGCCAGCAGCCAAGCTTACCTAGCGGGGGGGCCGAAAAGAGGCAATGAGCAGTTCTTC.

About this clone: One junction end disagrees with the germline gene, perhaps due to a read error. CDR3: CASSQDLHYEQYF. CDR3 DNA sequence: TGTGCTAGCAGTCAAGACTTGCACTACGAGCAGTACTTC. This sequence joins TRBV7-7 and TRBJ2-7; D uncertain. Germline V gene sequence: CDR1 SSHAT, CDR2 FNYEAQ (reference sequence). There are 13 residues in the CDR3.

This sequence joins TRBV9 and TRBJ2-7; 10 nucleotides align to TRBD2. This CDR3 has 14 amino acids. Germline lookup yields CDR1 SGDLS and CDR2 YYNGEE. J was trimmed by 4 bases and V by 3 bases; bases with no gene match: 4. CDR3 sequence reads: CASSASGGAYEQYF. CDR3 sequence (DNA): TGTGCCAGCAGCGCCAGCGGGGGGGCTTACGAGCAGTACTTC.

This clone was counted a single time. This chain joins TRBV28 and TRBJ2-7; possibly TRBD2 for D (5 bases). The CDR3 covers 14 residues. From germline, CDR1 is MDHEN and CDR2 SYDVKM. V was clipped by 1 base and J by 3 bases, with 10 bases between them. CDR3 region: CASSLSPGFYEQYF. The CDR3 region has the DNA TGTGCCAGCAGTTTATCCCCGGGGTTCTACGAGCAGTACTTC.

The chain links TRBV6-1 to TRBJ1-2, with 7 bases matching TRBD1. The germline V gene has CDR1 MNHNS and CDR2 SASEGT. This CDR3 has 15 residues. After removal of 4 bases from V and 4 bases from J, the junction contained 9 bases not matched to a gene. Here the CDR3 reads CASSGGDREGYGYTF. In nucleotides, the CDR3 is TGTGCCAGCAGTGGCGGGGACAGAGAGGGCTATGGCTACACCTTC.

V usage is TRBV7-9 and J usage is TRBJ2-5, with 8 nucleotides matching TRBD2. The germline CDR1 and CDR2 sequences are SEHNR and FQNEAQ (reference sequence). This CDR3 spans 15 amino acids. The V gene end was trimmed by 5 bases and the J gene end by 5 bases; junction bases not matched to a gene: 10. The CDR3 sequence is CASSHPTSGVETQYF. For the CDR3, the DNA is TGTGCCAGCAGCCATCCCACTAGCGGTGTGGAGACCCAGTACTTC.

The chain has TRBV10-1 and TRBJ2-3; 7 nucleotides match TRBD2. The CDR3 sequence is 16 residues long. The junction had 8 bases not matched to a gene; V was cut back by 1 base and J by 4 bases. Germline CDR1 WNHNN, CDR2 SYGVQD (reference sequence). CDR3 sequence reads: CASSEFLGLGSDTQYF. The CDR3 DNA is TGCGCCAGCAGTGAGTTCCTAGGACTAGGGTCAGATACGCAGTATTTT.

The rearrangement uses TRBV9 and TRBJ1-4, with 7 bases lining up with TRBD1. The CDR3 consists of 14 residues. The V segment lost 4 bases and the J segment 3 bases; nucleotides outside the gene matches: 3. Germline V gene data show CDR1 as SGDLS and CDR2 as YYNGEE. CDR3 sequence: CASSQGDANEKLFF. In nucleotides, the CDR3 is TGTGCCAGCAGCCAGGGGGATGCTAATGAAAAACTGTTTTTT.

The J gene is TRBJ2-1, the V gene TRBV21-1; TRBD2 was called by the table and not checked on the DNA. TRBV21-1 is tagged as a pseudogene. This CDR3 has 16 residues. The CDR3 nucleotides read TGTGCCAGCAGCAAAGATGGGGGGAGTTCCTACAATGAGCAGTTCTTC. Residues: CASSKDGGSSYNEQFF.

The chain links TRBV5-6 to TRBJ1-2; D is perhaps TRBD1 (5 bases). Germline V lookup: CDR1 SGHDT, CDR2 YYEEEE. This CDR3 is 15 amino acids long. The ends were cut back, 6 bases at V and 0 bases at J, with 15 bases in the middle. CDR3 in DNA: TGTGCCAGCAAGGCCAGGGCGATAACTAACTATGGCTACACCTTC. It encodes CASKARAITNYGYTF.

This clone was observed a single time. The rearrangement links TRBV2 to TRBJ2-1; 7 nucleotides match TRBD2. CDR1 and CDR2 from the germline V gene are SNHLY and FYNNEI. The CDR3 extends over 13 amino acids. The J segment lost 6 bases and the V segment lost 7 bases, leaving 6 bases of the junction unmatched. The CDR3: CASTGGPLNEQFF. The CDR3 DNA sequence: TGTGCCAGCACGGGAGGCCCTCTCAATGAGCAGTTCTTC.

This clone was observed a handful of times. The chain recombines TRBV10-3 with TRBJ1-1; the match to TRBD1 covers 7 bases. The CDR3 is 13 amino acids. The germline CDR1 and CDR2 sequences are ENHRY and SYGVKD. The V segment lost 11 bases and the J segment 1 base; nucleotides outside the gene matches: 7. Here the CDR3 reads CAVSGTANTEAFF. DNA of the CDR3: TGTGCCGTCTCCGGGACAGCGAACACTGAAGCTTTCTTT.

This clone was detected only once. The V call is TRBV19, the J call TRBJ2-1; weak D call: TRBD2 (5 bases). Germline CDR1 is LNHDA and CDR2 is SQIVND (reference sequence). The CDR3 spans 15 residues. Trimming removed 7 bases from V and 0 bases from J, with 13 bases in between. The CDR3 spells CASNVIANSYNEQFF. For the CDR3, the DNA is TGTGCCAGTAACGTCATAGCGAACTCCTACAATGAGCAGTTCTTC.

V usage is TRBV29-1 and J usage is TRBJ2-1, with 9 bases lining up with TRBD2. The CDR3 extends over 16 amino acids. Losses at the gene ends were 1 base for V and 0 bases for J; bases not matched to a gene: 4. Germline loops: CDR1 SQVTM, CDR2 ANQGSEA. The CDR3 sequence is CSVEGVAGASYNEQFF. CDR3 coding DNA: TGCAGCGTTGAAGGTGTAGCGGGGGCCTCCTACAATGAGCAGTTCTTC.

The chain is built from TRBV6-5 and TRBJ2-7, with a weak D call TRBD2 (6 bases). Trimming removed 4 bases from V and 5 bases from J, with 12 bases in between. The CDR3 is 13 residues long. Looked up from germline, CDR1 is MNHEY and CDR2 is SVGAGI. This CDR3 reads CASSSQGLHEQYF. CDR3 sequence (DNA): TGTGCCAGCAGTTCCCAAGGACTACACGAGCAGTACTTC.

V and J are TRBV6-4 and TRBJ1-6; D ambiguous. CDR1 and CDR2 from the germline V gene are MRHNA and SNTAGT. Trimming cost V 4 bases and J 7 bases, with 8 bases left between them. The CDR3 has 13 residues. In nucleotides, the CDR3 is TGTGCCAGCAGTGGAGAGTCCAATTCACCCCTCCACTTT. Protein product: CASSGESNSPLHF.

This chain joins TRBV6-6 and TRBJ2-7; 7 nucleotides agree with TRBD2. The CDR3 is made up of 16 amino acids. In germline, CDR1 is MNHNY, CDR2 SVGAGI (reference sequence). V shed 7 bases, J shed 5 bases, and the junction held 17 bases outside the gene matches. This CDR3 reads CASNPSGSGSLHEQYF. CDR3 sequence (DNA): TGTGCCAGCAACCCAAGTGGTAGCGGGTCTCTCCACGAGCAGTACTTC.